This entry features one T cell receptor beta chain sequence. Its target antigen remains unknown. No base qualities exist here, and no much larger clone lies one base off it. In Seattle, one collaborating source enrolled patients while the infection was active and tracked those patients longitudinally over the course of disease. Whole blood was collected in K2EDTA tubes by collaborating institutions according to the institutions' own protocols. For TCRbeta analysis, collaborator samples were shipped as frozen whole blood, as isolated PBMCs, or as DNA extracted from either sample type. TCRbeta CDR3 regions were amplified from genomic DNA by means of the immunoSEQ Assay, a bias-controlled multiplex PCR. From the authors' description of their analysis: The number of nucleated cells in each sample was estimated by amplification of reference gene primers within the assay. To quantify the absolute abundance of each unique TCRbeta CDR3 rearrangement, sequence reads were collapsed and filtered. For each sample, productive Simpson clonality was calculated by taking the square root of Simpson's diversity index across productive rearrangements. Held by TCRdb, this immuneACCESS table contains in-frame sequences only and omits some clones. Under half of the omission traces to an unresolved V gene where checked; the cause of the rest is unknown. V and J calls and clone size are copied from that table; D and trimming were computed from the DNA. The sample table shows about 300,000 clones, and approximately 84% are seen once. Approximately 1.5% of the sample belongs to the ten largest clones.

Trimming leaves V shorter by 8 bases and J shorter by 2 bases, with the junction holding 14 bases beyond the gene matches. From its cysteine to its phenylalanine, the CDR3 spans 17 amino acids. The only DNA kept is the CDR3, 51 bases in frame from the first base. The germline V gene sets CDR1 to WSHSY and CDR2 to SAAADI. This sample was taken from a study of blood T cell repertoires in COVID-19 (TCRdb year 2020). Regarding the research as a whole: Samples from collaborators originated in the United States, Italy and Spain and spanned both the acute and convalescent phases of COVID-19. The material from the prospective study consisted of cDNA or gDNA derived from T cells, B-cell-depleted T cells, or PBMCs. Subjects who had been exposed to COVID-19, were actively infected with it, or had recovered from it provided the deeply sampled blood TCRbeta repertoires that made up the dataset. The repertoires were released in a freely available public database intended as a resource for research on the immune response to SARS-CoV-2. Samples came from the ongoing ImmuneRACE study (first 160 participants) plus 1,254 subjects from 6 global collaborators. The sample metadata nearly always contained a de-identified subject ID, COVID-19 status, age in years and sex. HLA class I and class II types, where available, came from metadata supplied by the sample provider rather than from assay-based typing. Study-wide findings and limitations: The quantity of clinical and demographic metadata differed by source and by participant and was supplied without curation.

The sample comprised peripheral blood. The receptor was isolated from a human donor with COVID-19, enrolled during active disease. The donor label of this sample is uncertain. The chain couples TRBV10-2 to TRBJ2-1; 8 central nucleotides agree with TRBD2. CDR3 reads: CASSRLGREGPYNEQFF. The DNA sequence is TGCGCCAGCTCCCGCCTGGGACGGGAGGGCCCCTACAATGAGCAGTTCTTC.